A single sample gave rise to the 23 T cell receptor beta chains below, sequenced in a study of blood T cell repertoires in COVID-19. Some clones are missing from TCRdb's copy, which holds only in-frame ones; the method was immunoSEQ multiplex PCR. The sample carries 150,000 to 200,000 clones, roughly 80% recorded once. The sample comprised peripheral blood. The receptor source for this set is a woman aged 25 to 39 with acute or convalescent COVID-19.

J is TRBJ2-7 and V is TRBV7-2, with TRBD2 matching 7 bases. Germline loops: CDR1 SGHTA, CDR2 FQGNSA. The CDR3 runs 14 residues. J was trimmed by 3 bases and V by 5 bases; bases with no gene match: 7. In DNA, the CDR3 is TGTGCCAGCAGCCTTCGGCGGGAGAGCTACGAGCAGTACTTC. It translates to CASSLRRESYEQYF.

The rearrangement joins TRBV10-3 to TRBJ1-5; D may be TRBD1 (6 bases). Germline CDR1 reads ENHRY; CDR2 reads SYGVKD. The CDR3 loop spans 13 amino acids. The V gene lost 8 bases and the J gene lost 3 bases, with 11 bases spanning the gap. Written as DNA, the CDR3 is TGTGCCATCCGACAGGCCTCCAATCAGCCCCAGCATTTT. Its translation: CAIRQASNQPQHF.

This sequence joins TRBV10-3 and TRBJ2-7; 7 bases agree with TRBD1. Trimming removed 5 bases from V and 5 bases from J; junction bases left unmatched: 15. The germline V gene encodes CDR1 ENHRY and CDR2 SYGVKD. The CDR3 runs to 16 residues. The CDR3 loop is CAISSPNQGVGHEQYF. CDR3 in DNA: TGTGCCATCAGTTCCCCCAACCAGGGGGTTGGCCACGAGCAGTACTTC.

This clone was seen a few times. This CDR3 is also generated by other DNA sequences in the sample. This chain connects TRBV19 to TRBJ1-6; unclear D gene. Trimming stripped 4 bases from V and 7 bases from J, with 5 bases between. Looked up from germline, CDR1 is LNHDA and CDR2 is SQIVND (reference sequence). The CDR3 has 12 residues. The CDR3, as DNA: TGTGCCAGTAGTACTGGCAATTCACCCCTCCACTTT. It specifies CASSTGNSPLHF.

The rearrangement links TRBV15 to TRBJ1-6, with a tentative D call TRBD1 (5 bases). In germline, CDR1 is LNHNV, CDR2 YYDKDF (reference sequence). This CDR3 has 13 residues. The V and J ends lost 0 bases and 10 bases respectively, with 7 bases between them. In DNA, the CDR3 is TGTGCCACCAGCAGAGACAGGGTATCACCCCTCCACTTT. Translated: CATSRDRVSPLHF.

The chain is built from TRBV27 and TRBJ2-2; a possible D gene is TRBD1 (5 bases). V lost 2 bases to trimming and J lost 3 bases, with 13 bases between them. The V gene's germline CDR1 is MNHEY and CDR2 SMNVEV (reference sequence). The length of the CDR3 is 16 residues. CDR3 region: CASSLSWGSYTGELFF. CDR3 nucleotide sequence: TGTGCCAGCAGTTTAAGCTGGGGCTCTTACACCGGGGAGCTGTTTTTT.

This clone was counted between two and nine times. V is TRBV18 and J is TRBJ2-2, with a possible D match to TRBD2 (6 bases). The CDR3 has 14 residues. V was trimmed by 3 bases and J by 9 bases, leaving 14 bases between them. The V gene's germline CDR1 is KGHSH and CDR2 LQKENI. The DNA for the CDR3 is TGTGCCAGCTCACCCCCGGGGGAGGTTCGGGAGCTGTTTTTT. Translating gives CASSPPGEVRELFF.

The chain recombines TRBV5-1 with TRBJ2-7, with D uncertain. The CDR3 is 11 residues long. Germline values: CDR1 SGHRS, CDR2 YFSETQ. V was trimmed by 4 bases and J by 5 bases, leaving 7 bases between them. CDR3 in amino acids: CASSEADEQYF. CDR3 sequence (DNA): TGCGCCAGCAGCGAGGCTGACGAGCAGTACTTC.

The chain is built from TRBV30 and TRBJ1-3; tentatively, D is TRBD1 (5 bases). Looked up from germline, CDR1 is GTSNPN and CDR2 is SVGIG (reference sequence). This CDR3 has 14 amino acids. V was clipped by 5 bases and J by 0 bases, with 11 bases between them. CDR3 sequence: CAWGDSFSGNTIYF. DNA for the CDR3: TGTGCCTGGGGAGACAGCTTCTCTGGAAACACCATATATTTT.

The J gene is TRBJ1-6, the V gene TRBV27; D might be TRBD1 (6 bases). The V gene lost 2 bases and the J gene lost 6 bases, with 8 bases spanning the gap. The CDR3 has 14 residues. Per the germline V gene, CDR1 is MNHEY and CDR2 is SMNVEV (reference sequence). This chain's CDR3 is CASSLPGANSPLHF. The CDR3 region has the DNA TGTGCCAGCAGTTTACCAGGGGCTAATTCACCCCTCCACTTT.

This sequence joins TRBV15 and TRBJ1-2, with D unclear. The CDR3 covers 13 residues. The germline gives CDR1 LNHNV, CDR2 YYDKDF (reference sequence). With 5 bases removed from V and 2 bases from J, the gap between germline ends came to 9 bases. The CDR3 sequence: CATSVHRNYGYTF. CDR3 DNA: TGTGCCACCAGCGTCCACAGAAACTATGGCTACACCTTC.

The CDR3 region is CATSIGDSFQFF. The CDR3 DNA reads TGTGCCACCAGCATAGGGGATTCGTTTCAGTTCTTC. The chain combines TRBV15 with TRBJ2-1, with TRBD1 as a possible D gene (5 bases). V was cut by 4 bases and J by 13 bases, with 14 bases left in between. The germline CDR1 and CDR2 sequences are LNHNV and YYDKDF (reference sequence). The length of the CDR3 is 12 residues.

This chain links TRBV7-6 with TRBJ1-4; D may be TRBD1 (6 bases). This CDR3 is built from 14 residues. CDR1 is SGHVS, CDR2 FNYEAQ, per germline. The V and J ends lost 2 bases and 5 bases respectively, with 9 bases between them. In nucleotides, the CDR3 is TGTGCCAGCAGCTTACGACAGGCAAATGAAAAACTGTTTTTT. Translation: CASSLRQANEKLFF.

This chain links TRBV5-3 with TRBJ1-1; the D is unclear. TRBV5-3 is an ORF, and what it does is uncertain. The CDR3 spans 14 residues. V was pared by 1 base and J by 10 bases, with 17 bases between. CDR3 region: CARSLRQEVSTAFF. The CDR3 DNA reads as TGTGCCAGAAGCTTGAGGCAGGAGGTCTCTACAGCTTTCTTT.

The CDR3 DNA follows: TGTGCCAGTAGTAGTGACAGGGGTCGGGACACTGAAGCTTTCTTT. Translating gives CASSSDRGRDTEAFF. The chain joins TRBV19 to TRBJ1-1, with 8 bases fitting TRBD1. The CDR3 extends over 15 amino acids. Germline V gene lookup returns CDR1 LNHDA and CDR2 SQIVND (reference sequence). Trimming removed 4 bases from V and 3 bases from J; junction bases left unmatched: 7.

The chain carries TRBV5-1 and TRBJ1-2; TRBD1 aligns across 7 bases. From germline, CDR1 is SGHRS and CDR2 YFSETQ. CDR3 size: 15 residues. V lost 6 bases and J lost 0; bases outside the gene matches: 8. The CDR3 region has the DNA TGCGCCAGCACCGGGACAGCTCCAGCTAACTATGGCTACACCTTC. Amino acid sequence: CASTGTAPANYGYTF.

The gene calls are TRBV15 and TRBJ2-3; 12 positions match TRBD2. Germline CDR1 is LNHNV and CDR2 is YYDKDF (reference sequence). This CDR3 region has 17 residues. J was trimmed by 5 bases and V by 3 bases; bases with no gene match: 9. CDR3 sequence (DNA): TGTGCCACCAGCAGGGGCAGACTAGCGGGAGTAGGAGATACGCAGTATTTT. Translated: CATSRGRLAGVGDTQYF.

CDR3 in amino acids: CASSFLQGARGYTF. The CDR3 region has the DNA TGTGCCAGCAGCTTTTTACAGGGGGCCCGGGGCTACACCTTC. The chain carries TRBV7-2 and TRBJ1-2, with 9 bases lining up with TRBD1. Germline-derived CDR1 and CDR2 are SGHTA and FQGNSA. V trimming: 3 bases; J trimming: 8 bases; junction bases outside the gene matches: 7. CDR3 length: 14 amino acids.

This chain connects TRBV7-9 to TRBJ1-4; 8 nucleotides agree with TRBD1. The germline CDR1 and CDR2 sequences are SEHNR and FQNEAQ (reference sequence). This CDR3 spans 15 amino acids. V was clipped by 1 base and J by 5 bases; unmatched bases: 3. The CDR3 loop is CASSLERTGNEKLFF. CDR3 nucleotides: TGTGCCAGCAGCTTAGAGCGGACAGGGAATGAAAAACTGTTTTTT.

This sequence joins TRBV19 and TRBJ1-6, with D unclear. CDR1 and CDR2 from the germline V gene are LNHDA and SQIVND (reference sequence). The V and J ends lost 0 bases and 15 bases respectively, with 15 bases between them. The CDR3 is 14 residues long. In DNA form, the CDR3 reads TGTGCCAGTAGTATAGATCCGGCGGGAAGGAACCTCCACTTT. Protein product: CASSIDPAGRNLHF.

The V gene is TRBV27, the J gene TRBJ2-6; a weak D match, TRBD2 (5 bases). Germline assignment: CDR1 MNHEY and CDR2 SMNVEV (reference sequence). This CDR3 is built from 13 residues. Between the trimmed V and J ends, which lost 7 bases and 2 bases, there was a span of 6 bases. In nucleotides, the CDR3 is TGTGCCAGCAAGAGGGCTGGGGCCAACGTCCTGACTTTC. As protein: CASKRAGANVLTF. Combining the CDR3 with reference TRBV27 and TRBJ2-6 gives the whole variable domain EAQVTQNPRYLITVTGKKLTVTCSQNMNHEYMSWYRQDPGLGLRQIYYSMNVEVTDKGDVPEGYKVSRKEKRNFPLILESPSPNQTSLYFCASKRAGANVLTFGAGSRLTVL.

The V call is TRBV19, the J call TRBJ2-3; no definite D call. V lost 6 bases and J lost 2, with 3 bases in between. The CDR3 is 11 residues long. Germline CDR1 and CDR2: LNHDA and SQIVND (reference sequence). CDR3 in DNA: TGTGCCAGTAGGTACACAGATACGCAGTATTTT. This encodes CASRYTDTQYF. Full variable domain (remainder filled in from reference TRBV19 and TRBJ2-3): DGGITQSPKYLFRKEGQNVTLSCEQNLNHDAMYWYRQDPGQGLRLIYYSQIVNDFQKGDIAEGYSVSREKKESFPLTVTSAQKNPTAFYLCASRYTDTQYFGPGTRLTVL.

This chain uses TRBV13 with TRBJ2-1; 10 bases agree with TRBD1. The CDR3 is 15 residues long. J gave up 10 bases and V 3 bases, and 9 bases lay outside the gene matches. The germline V gene has CDR1 PRHDT and CDR2 FYEKMQ (reference sequence). In DNA, the CDR3 is TGTGCCAGCAGCTTTCGACAGGGGGCTCCAGACGAGCAGTTCTTC. Amino acid sequence: CASSFRQGAPDEQFF.